The following is a TCR beta chain sequence with its context. There are a few counts of this clonotype. Its recognized antigen is unknown. Base qualities are missing; no much larger clone stands one base away. The method was 5' RACE. For sequencing, an Illumina HiSeq 2000 was employed. Template switching introduced a universal primer binding site; the final cDNA contained a unique molecular identifier, enabling accurate counting of TCR cDNA molecules. Specific primers in the conserved constant-segment region were used to synthesize first-strand cDNA for TCR alpha and beta chains. To control for contamination, every cDNA library was double barcoded, receiving both a SMART-Mk sample barcode and Illumina barcodes. TruSeq adapter sequences along with Illumina sample barcodes were introduced in two successive PCR steps. Sequencing of the TCR alpha and beta cDNA libraries was done on the Illumina HiSeq platform using custom primers. In the authors' own workflow: Unique molecular identifiers were extracted from raw reads with MiGEC, and CDR3 positions were determined with MiXCR. For each individual, recombination models were inferred using an EM algorithm with the repgenHMM and IGoR tools. The analysis of shared clonotypes was done with the tcR package in R, with sharing normalized by the product of cloneset sizes. To study raw recombination free of thymic and clonal selection effects, out-of-frame nonproductive sequences were analyzed. TCRdb took the public reads, trimmed them with fastp at Q25, ran MiXCR for clone calling and kept in-frame beta chains. Each CDR3 protein appears once, grouped with its most common genes and DNA. These V and J calls rely on TCRdb rather than the paper's analysis. The sample yields hundreds of thousands of distinct CDR3 sequences; less than 9.5% were counted once. 5.1% of the sample rests with the top ten.

The data are from a study of identical twins (dated by TCRdb to between 2015 and 2016). Broadly, across the study: TCR alpha and beta repertoires from monozygotic twins, unrelated adults of various ages and cord blood were deep-sequenced to test whether fetal clonotypes persist. To rule out contamination, the twin experiments were replicated at different times with different library preparation protocols.

Points the paper makes about the study in general: In beta out-of-frame sequences, excess twin sharing was weaker, because having fewer shared sequences lowered the signal-to-noise ratio. In monozygotic twins, recombination models systematically underestimated out-of-frame TCR alpha sharing, but the models matched the sharing seen between unrelated individuals. Compared with coincidental sharing between unrelated individuals, out-of-frame TCR alpha sequences shared between twins had an excess of sequences with low generation probability. Abundant cord blood beta clonotypes carried fewer insertions; young adult naive repertoires showed a weaker similar trend, while memory repertoires showed none. Conclusions relied on cross-sectional statistical analysis, since the same donors could not be followed over many years. Invariant T cells such as MAIT and iNKT could partly confound zero-insertion analyses, although diverse VJ usage argued against such confounding for most clonotypes.

The germline V gene specifies SGHTA as CDR1 and FQGTGA as CDR2. From its cysteine to its phenylalanine, the CDR3 spans 12 amino acids. Only the CDR3 part of the read is kept: 36 bases, read in frame from the first base. V and J are truncated by 6 bases and 1 base respectively, leaving an intervening sequence of 6 bases. Only healthy Caucasian donors were included. Miltenyi CD45RO+ enrichment and human naive T-cell isolation kits were used to isolate memory (CD45RO+) and naive T cells from PBMC. The TCR sequence derives from a young woman in good health. Sequencing was performed on memory (CD45RO+) T cells sorted from blood. Reading the label with the study, this specimen's cell subset or site is: CD45RO+ enriched T cells. The rearranged segments are TRBV7-3 and TRBJ2-5; tentative D gene TRBD2, with 6 bases matching. DNA sequence: TGTGCCAGCAGGACTAGCCAAGAGACCCAGTACTTC. Translated, this gives CASRTSQETQYF.